A selection of T cell receptor beta chains follows, all from one sample in a study of response to subunit inactivated influenza vaccine. TCRdb re-called the RT-PCR reads with MiXCR, one entry per CDR3 protein. This repertoire shows around 530,000 distinct CDR3 sequences, about 10% found once; its top ten account for 10% to 13%. The source material was PBMCs from blood, sampled on the day of vaccination. The receptors here all came from a man aged 45-60 years who received an inactivated influenza vaccine. CDR3s include the opening cysteine and the closing phenylalanine or tryptophan.

J	length	V	CDR3
TRBJ2-1	15	TRBV20-1	CSARKRQGSYNEQFF
TRBJ2-3	14	TRBV2	CASSGGLPTDTQYF
TRBJ1-1	14	TRBV20-1	CSARDGDTNTEAFF
TRBJ1-2	12	TRBV12-3/TRBV12-4	CASSFQDYGYTF
TRBJ1-2	14	TRBV5-4	CASNMVGERGGYTF
TRBJ2-5	15	TRBV11-2	CASSSGRGRAETQYF
TRBJ2-1	14	TRBV29-1	CSVVREGPYNEQFF
TRBJ2-5	15	TRBV5-5	CASSRPESRQETQYF
TRBJ2-7	16	TRBV5-1	CASSLAVGRDVYEQYF
TRBJ2-3	17	TRBV13	CASSFGRRRPYLDTQYF
TRBJ2-3	13	TRBV5-1	CASSFLVGDTQYF
TRBJ1-4	14	TRBV2	CATQRDRFNEKLFF
TRBJ2-7	10	TRBV25-1	CASSGLEQYF
TRBJ2-3	17	TRBV20-1	CSARDQWAGGYTDTQYF
TRBJ2-7	13	TRBV25-1	CASRSPGTYEQYF
TRBJ2-3	15	TRBV6-2/TRBV6-3	CGSSFRAGGADTQYF
TRBJ2-7	15	TRBV7-9	CASSLATGKRYEQYF
TRBJ2-1	16	TRBV27	CASSPSRTSAYNEQFF
TRBJ2-1	15	TRBV4-2	CASSQVQAGQNEQFF
TRBJ1-2	13	TRBV20-1	CSAGAGTGEGYTF
TRBJ2-5	15	TRBV7-9	CASSLGWDTQETQYF
TRBJ2-1	15	TRBV28	CASSLSLGSGDEQFF
TRBJ2-1	15	TRBV20-1	CSAHCGSSSYNEQFF
TRBJ2-3	12	TRBV5-6	CASSSGTSTQYF
TRBJ1-1	15	TRBV19	CASSGRTGGLTEAFF
TRBJ2-5	14	TRBV6-1	CASRGGGPGEAQYF
TRBJ2-3	17	TRBV11-2	CASSLDLAGGNTDTQYF
TRBJ2-2	17	TRBV9	CASSPWTSGRTPGELFF
TRBJ2-5	14	TRBV5-1	CASSLAGNQETQYF
TRBJ2-1	16	TRBV5-1	CASSLVGTSGRVVQFF
TRBJ2-1	14	TRBV29-1	CSVGAGIGANEQFF
TRBJ2-5	12	TRBV5-1	CASSLSGESQYF
TRBJ2-1	17	TRBV5-1	CASSLERGGMLYNEQFF
TRBJ2-5	16	TRBV7-2	CASNNRRQGAKGTQYF
TRBJ2-7	14	TRBV28	CASSLWDSRYEQYF
TRBJ2-7	15	TRBV5-1	CASSPDRAATYEQYF
TRBJ2-3	16	TRBV20-1	CSARDRLAPNTDTQYF
TRBJ2-7	15	TRBV11-2	CASSLEARNYYEQYF